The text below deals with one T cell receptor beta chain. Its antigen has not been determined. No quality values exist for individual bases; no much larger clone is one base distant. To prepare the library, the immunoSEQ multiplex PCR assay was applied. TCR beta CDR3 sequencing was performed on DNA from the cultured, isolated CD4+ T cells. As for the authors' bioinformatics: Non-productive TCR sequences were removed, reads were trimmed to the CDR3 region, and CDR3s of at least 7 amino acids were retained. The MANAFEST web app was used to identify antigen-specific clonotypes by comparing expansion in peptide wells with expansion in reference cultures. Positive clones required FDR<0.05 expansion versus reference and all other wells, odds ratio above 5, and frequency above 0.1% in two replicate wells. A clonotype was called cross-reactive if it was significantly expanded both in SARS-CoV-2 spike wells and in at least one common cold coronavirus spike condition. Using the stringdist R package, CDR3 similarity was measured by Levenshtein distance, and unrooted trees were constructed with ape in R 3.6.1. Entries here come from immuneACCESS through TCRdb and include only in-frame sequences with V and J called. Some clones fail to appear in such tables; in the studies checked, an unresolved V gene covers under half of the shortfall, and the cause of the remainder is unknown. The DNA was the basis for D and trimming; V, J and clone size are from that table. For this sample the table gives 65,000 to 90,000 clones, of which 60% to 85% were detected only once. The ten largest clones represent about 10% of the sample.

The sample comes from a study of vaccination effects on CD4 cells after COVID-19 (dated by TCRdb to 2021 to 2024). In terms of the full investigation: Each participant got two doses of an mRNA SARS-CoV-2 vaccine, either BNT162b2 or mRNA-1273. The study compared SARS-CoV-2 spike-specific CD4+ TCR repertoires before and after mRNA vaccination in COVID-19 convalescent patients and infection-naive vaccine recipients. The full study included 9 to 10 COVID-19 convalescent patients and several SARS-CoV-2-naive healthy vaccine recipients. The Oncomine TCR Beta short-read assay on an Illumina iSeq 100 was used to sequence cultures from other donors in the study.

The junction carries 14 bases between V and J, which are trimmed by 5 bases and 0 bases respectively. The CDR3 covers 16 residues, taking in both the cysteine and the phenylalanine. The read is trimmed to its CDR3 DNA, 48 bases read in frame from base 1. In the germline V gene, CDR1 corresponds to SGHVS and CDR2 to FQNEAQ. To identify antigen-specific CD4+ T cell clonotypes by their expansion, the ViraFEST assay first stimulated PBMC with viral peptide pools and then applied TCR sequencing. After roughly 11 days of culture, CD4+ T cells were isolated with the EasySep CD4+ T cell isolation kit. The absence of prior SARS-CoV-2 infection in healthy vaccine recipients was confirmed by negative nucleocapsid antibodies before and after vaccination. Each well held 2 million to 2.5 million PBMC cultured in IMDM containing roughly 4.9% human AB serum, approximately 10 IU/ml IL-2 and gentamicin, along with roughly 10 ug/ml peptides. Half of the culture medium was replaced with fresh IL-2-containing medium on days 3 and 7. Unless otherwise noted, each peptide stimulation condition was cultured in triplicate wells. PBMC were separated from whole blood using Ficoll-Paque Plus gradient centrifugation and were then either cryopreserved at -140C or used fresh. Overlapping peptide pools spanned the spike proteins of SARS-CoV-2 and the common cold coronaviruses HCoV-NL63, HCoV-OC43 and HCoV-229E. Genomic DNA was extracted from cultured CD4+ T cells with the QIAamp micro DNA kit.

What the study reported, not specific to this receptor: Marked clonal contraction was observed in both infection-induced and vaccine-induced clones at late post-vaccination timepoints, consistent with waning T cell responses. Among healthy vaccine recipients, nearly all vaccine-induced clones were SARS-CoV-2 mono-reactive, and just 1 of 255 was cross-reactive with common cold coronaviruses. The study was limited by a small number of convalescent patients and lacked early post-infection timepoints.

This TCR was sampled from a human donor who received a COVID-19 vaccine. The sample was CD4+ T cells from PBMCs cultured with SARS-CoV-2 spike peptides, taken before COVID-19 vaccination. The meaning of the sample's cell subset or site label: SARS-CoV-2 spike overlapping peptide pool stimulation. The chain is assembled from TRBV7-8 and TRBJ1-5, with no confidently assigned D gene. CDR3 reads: CASSPLPGNSNQPQHF. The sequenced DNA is TGTGCCAGCAGCCCCCTGCCAGGCAATAGCAATCAGCCCCAGCATTTT.